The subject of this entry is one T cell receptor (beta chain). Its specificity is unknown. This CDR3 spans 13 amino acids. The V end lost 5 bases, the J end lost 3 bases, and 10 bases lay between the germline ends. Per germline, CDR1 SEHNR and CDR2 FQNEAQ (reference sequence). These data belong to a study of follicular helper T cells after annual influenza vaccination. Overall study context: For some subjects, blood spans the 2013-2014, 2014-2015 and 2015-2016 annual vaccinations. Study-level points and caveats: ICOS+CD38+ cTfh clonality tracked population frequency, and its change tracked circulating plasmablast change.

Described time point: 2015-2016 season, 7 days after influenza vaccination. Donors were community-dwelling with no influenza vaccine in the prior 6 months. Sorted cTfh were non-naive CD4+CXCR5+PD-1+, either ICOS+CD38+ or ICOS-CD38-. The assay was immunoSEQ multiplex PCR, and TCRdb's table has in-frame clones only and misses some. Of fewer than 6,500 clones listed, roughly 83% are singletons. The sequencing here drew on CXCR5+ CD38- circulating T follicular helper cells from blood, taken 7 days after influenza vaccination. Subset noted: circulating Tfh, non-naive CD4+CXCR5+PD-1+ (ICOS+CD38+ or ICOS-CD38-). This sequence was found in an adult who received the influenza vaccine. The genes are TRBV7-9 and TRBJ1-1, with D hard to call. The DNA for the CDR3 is TGTGCCAGCAGCGCTTTGATAGACACTGAAGCTTTCTTT. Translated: CASSALIDTEAFF. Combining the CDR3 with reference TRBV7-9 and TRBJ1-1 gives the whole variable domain DTGVSQNPRHKITKRGQNVTFRCDPISEHNRLYWYRQTLGQGPEFLTYFQNEAQLEKSRLLSDRFSAERPKGSFSTLEIQRTEQGDSAMYLCASSALIDTEAFFGQGTRLTVV.